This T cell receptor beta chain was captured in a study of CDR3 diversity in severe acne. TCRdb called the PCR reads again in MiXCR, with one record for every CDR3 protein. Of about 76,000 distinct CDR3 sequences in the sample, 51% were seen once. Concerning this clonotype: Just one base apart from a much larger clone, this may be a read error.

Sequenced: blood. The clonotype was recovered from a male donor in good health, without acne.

The CDR3 reads CAISVEGYGYTF. For the CDR3, the DNA is TGTGCCATCAGTGTAGAGGGATATGGCTACACCTTC. The gene calls are TRBV10-3 and TRBJ1-2; no firm D call. There are 12 residues in the CDR3. V was pared by 4 bases and J by 5 bases, with 8 bases between. The germline V gene encodes CDR1 ENHRY and CDR2 SYGVKD.